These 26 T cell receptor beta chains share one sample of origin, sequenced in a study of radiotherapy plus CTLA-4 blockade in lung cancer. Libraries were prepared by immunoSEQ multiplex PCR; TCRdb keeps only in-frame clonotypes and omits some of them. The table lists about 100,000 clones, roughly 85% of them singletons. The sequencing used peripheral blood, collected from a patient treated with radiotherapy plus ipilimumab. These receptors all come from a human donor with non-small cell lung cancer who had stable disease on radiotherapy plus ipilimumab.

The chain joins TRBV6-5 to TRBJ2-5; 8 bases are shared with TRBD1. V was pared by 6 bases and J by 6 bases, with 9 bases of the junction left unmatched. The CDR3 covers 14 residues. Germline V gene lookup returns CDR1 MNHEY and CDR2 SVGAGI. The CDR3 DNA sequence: TGTGCCAGCAGCCCCGACAGGGGCAAGCAGACCCAGTACTTC. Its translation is CASSPDRGKQTQYF.

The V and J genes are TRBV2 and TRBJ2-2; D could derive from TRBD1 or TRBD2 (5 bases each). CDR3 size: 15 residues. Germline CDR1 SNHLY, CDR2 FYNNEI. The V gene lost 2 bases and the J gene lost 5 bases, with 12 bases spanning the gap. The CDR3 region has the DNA TGTGCCAGCAGTGAATGGGGGAGCGGTACCGGGGAGCTGTTTTTT. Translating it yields CASSEWGSGTGELFF. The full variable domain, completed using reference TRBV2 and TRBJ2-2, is EPEVTQTPSHQVTQMGQEVILRCVPISNHLYFYWYRQILGQKVEFLVSFYNNEISEKSEIFDDQFSVERPDGSNFTLKIRSTKLEDSAMYFCASSEWGSGTGELFFGEGSRLTVL.

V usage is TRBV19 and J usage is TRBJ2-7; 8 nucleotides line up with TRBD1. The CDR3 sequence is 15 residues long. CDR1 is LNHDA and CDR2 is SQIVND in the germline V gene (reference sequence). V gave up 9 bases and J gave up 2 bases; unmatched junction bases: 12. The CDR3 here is CASQTGTGYAYEQYF. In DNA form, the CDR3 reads TGTGCCAGCCAAACCGGGACAGGTTATGCCTACGAGCAGTACTTC.

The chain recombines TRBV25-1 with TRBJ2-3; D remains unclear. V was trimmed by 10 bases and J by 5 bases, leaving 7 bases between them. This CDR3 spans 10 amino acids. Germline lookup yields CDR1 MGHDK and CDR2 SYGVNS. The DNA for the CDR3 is TGTGCCACCTCGAGAGATACGCAGTATTTT. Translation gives CATSRDTQYF.

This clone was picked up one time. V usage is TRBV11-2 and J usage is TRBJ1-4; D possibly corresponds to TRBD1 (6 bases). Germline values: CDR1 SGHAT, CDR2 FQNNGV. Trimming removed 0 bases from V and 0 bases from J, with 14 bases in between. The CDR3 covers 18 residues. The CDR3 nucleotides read TGTGCCAGCAGCTTAGATCGGCAGGGGATTGCAACTAATGAAAAACTGTTTTTT. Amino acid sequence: CASSLDRQGIATNEKLFF.

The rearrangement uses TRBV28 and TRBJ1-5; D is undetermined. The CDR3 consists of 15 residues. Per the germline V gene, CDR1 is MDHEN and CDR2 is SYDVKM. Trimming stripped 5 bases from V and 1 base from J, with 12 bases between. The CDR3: CASSVPTGSNQPQHF. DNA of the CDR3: TGTGCCAGCAGTGTGCCGACGGGAAGCAATCAGCCCCAGCATTTT.

Written as DNA, the CDR3 is TGTGCCTGGAGTGGGGGACGCTCAACCAGGAAGTACTTC. This sequence encodes CAWSGGRSTRKYF. The J gene is TRBJ2-7, the V gene TRBV30; perhaps D is TRBD1 or TRBD2 (5 bases each). This CDR3 comprises 13 residues. V lost 1 base to trimming and J lost 11 bases, with 18 bases between them. In germline, CDR1 is GTSNPN, CDR2 SVGIG (reference sequence).

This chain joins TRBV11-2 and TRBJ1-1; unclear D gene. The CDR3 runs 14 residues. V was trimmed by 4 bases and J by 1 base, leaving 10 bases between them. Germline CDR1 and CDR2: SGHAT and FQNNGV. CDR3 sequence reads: CASSSPLPNTEAFF. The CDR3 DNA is TGTGCCAGCAGCTCACCACTCCCGAACACTGAAGCTTTCTTT.

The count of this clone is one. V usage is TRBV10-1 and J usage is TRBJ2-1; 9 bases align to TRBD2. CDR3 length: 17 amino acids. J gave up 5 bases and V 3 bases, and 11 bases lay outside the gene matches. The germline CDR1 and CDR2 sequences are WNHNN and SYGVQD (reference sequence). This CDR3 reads CASSDQRGVAGDNEQFF. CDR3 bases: TGCGCCAGCAGTGATCAAAGGGGTGTAGCGGGGGACAATGAGCAGTTCTTC.

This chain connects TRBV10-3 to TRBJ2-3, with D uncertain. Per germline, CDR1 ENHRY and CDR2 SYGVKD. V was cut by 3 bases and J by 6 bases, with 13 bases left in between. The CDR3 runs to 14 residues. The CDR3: CAISEVLGHDTQYF. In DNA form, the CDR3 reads TGTGCCATCAGTGAAGTCCTGGGTCACGATACGCAGTATTTT.

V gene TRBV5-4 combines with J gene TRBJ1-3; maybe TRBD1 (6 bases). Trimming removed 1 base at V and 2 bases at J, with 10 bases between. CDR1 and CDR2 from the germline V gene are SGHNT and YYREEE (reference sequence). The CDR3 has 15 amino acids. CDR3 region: CASSLQGSTGNTIYF. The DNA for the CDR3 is TGTGCCAGCAGCTTGCAGGGGTCAACTGGAAACACCATATATTTT.

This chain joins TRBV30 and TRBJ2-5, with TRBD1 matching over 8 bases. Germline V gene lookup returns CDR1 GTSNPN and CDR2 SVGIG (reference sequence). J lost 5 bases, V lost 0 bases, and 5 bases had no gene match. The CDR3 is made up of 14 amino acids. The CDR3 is CAWSVPGGLETQYF. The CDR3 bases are TGTGCCTGGAGTGTTCCAGGGGGCCTGGAGACCCAGTACTTC.

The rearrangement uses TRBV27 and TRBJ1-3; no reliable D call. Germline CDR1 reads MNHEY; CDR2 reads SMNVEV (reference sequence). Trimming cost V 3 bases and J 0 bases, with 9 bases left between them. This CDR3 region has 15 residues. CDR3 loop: CASSLSGFSGNTIYF. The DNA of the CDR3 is TGTGCCAGCAGTTTGTCGGGATTCTCTGGAAACACCATATATTTT.

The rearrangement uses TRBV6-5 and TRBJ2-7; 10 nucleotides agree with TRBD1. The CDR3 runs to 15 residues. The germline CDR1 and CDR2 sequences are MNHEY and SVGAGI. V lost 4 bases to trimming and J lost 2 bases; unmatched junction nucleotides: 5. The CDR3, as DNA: TGTGCCAGCAGTTTGGGACAGGGGATTCCCTACGAGCAGTACTTC. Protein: CASSLGQGIPYEQYF.

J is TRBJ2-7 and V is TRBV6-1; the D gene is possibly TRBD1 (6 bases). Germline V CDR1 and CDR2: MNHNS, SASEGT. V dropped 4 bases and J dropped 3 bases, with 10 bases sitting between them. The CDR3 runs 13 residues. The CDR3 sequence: CASSVGGVYEQYF. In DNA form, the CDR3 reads TGTGCCAGCAGTGTTGGGGGCGTCTACGAGCAGTACTTC.

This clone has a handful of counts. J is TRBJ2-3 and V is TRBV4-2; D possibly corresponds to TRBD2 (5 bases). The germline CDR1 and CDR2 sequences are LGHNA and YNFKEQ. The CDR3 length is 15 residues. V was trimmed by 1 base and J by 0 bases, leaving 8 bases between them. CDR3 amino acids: CASSQVAISTDTQYF. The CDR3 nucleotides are TGTGCCAGCAGCCAAGTAGCGATTAGCACAGATACGCAGTATTTT.

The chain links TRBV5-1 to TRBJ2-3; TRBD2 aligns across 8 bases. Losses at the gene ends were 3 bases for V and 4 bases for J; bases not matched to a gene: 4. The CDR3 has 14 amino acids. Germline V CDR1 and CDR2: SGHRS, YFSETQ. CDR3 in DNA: TGCGCCAGCAGCTCCGGGGGGGGAGCAGATACGCAGTATTTT. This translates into CASSSGGGADTQYF.

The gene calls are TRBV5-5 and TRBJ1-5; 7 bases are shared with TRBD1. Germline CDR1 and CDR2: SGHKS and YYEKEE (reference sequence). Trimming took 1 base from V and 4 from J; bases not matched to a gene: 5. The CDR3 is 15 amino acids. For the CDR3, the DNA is TGTGCCAGCAGCTTGACGGCAGGGGGTAATCAGCCCCAGCATTTT. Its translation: CASSLTAGGNQPQHF.

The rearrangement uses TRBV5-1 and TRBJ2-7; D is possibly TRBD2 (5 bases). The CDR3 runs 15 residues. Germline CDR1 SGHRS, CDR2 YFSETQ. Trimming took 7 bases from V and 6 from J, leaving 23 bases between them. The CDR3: CASGPNQRGSGEQYF. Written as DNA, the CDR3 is TGCGCCAGCGGACCTAATCAGAGAGGGAGCGGCGAGCAGTACTTC. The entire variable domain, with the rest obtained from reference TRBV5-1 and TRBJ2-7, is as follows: KAGVTQTPRYLIKTRGQQVTLSCSPISGHRSVSWYQQTPGQGLQFLFEYFSETQRNKGNFPGRFSGRQFSNSRSEMNVSTLELGDSALYLCASGPNQRGSGEQYFGPGTRLTVT.

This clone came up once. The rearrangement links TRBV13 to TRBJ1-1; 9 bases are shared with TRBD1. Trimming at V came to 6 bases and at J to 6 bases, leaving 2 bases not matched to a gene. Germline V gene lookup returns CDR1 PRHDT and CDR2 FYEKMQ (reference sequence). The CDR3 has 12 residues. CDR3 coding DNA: TGTGCCAGCAGACAGGGGGCCGCTGAAGCTTTCTTT. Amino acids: CASRQGAAEAFF.

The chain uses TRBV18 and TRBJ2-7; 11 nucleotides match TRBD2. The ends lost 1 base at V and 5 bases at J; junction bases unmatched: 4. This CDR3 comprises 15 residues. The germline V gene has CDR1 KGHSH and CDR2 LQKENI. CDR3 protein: CASSPRTSGSDEQYF. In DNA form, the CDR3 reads TGTGCCAGCTCACCACGAACTAGCGGGAGCGACGAGCAGTACTTC.

CDR3 nucleotides: TGTGCCAGCAGCCAAGATTACACCGGGGAGCTGTTTTTT. Translation gives CASSQDYTGELFF. The V and J genes are TRBV4-2 and TRBJ2-2; D gene unclear. V lost 0 bases to trimming and J lost 3 bases, with 2 bases between them. The CDR3 covers 13 residues. CDR1 is LGHNA and CDR2 is YNFKEQ in the germline V gene.

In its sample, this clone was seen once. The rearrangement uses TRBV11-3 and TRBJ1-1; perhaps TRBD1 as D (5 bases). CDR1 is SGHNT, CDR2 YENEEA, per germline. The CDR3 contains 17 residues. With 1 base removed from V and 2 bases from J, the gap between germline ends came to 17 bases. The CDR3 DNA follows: TGTGCCAGCAGCTTAGGAGGCGCGAGGGGCGGAAACACTGAAGCTTTCTTT. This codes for CASSLGGARGGNTEAFF.

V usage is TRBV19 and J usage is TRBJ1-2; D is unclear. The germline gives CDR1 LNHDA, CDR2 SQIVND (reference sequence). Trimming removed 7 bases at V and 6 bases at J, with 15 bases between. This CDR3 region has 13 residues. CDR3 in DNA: TGTGCCAGTACCCCCTCGGGAGGGAATGGCTACACCTTC. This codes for CASTPSGGNGYTF.

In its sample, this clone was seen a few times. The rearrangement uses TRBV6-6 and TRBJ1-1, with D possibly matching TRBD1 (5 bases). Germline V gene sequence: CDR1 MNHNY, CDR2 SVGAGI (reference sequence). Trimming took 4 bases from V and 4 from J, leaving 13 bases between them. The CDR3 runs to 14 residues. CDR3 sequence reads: CASSSVGGITEAFF. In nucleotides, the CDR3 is TGTGCCAGCAGTTCCGTCGGGGGGATCACTGAAGCTTTCTTT.

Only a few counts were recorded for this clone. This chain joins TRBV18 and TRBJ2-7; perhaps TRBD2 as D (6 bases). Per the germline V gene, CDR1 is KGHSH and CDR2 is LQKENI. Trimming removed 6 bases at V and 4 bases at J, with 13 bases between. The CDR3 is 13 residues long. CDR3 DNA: TGTGCCAGCTCCTCCGGGACTGCTTACGAGCAGTACTTC. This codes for CASSSGTAYEQYF.